This T cell receptor (beta chain) was documented in a study of cytomegalovirus exposure and HLA in healthy donors (dated by TCRdb to about 2017). Turning to the overall study: An earlier analysis of approximately 640 of the donors reported 250 to 300 Gb of sequence data and approximately 110 million unique TCR beta sequences from about 180 million T cells. About 310 gigabases of sequencing data and 70 million to 85 million unique TCR sequences were included in an early release covering around 650 HLA-typed donors. Among the roughly 410 genotyped donors, approximately 81% belonged to the genetic ancestry cluster associated with self-reported Caucasian donors. The study aimed to test whether cataloging public T cell receptors could reveal signatures of past pathogen exposure. Using immunosequencing, the study profiled T cell repertoires from about 620 subjects and related those repertoires to cytomegalovirus serostatus. Along with the approximately 600-subject first cohort, a separate validation cohort of over a hundred different subjects was used. The study combined high-throughput TCR immunosequencing, statistical association of individual TCRs with disease status, and machine learning to predict cytomegalovirus infection status. A later analysis re-examined previously published TCR beta repertoires from more than 650 donors and added high-resolution HLA genotyping to investigate patterns of TCR occurrence. In the later analysis, no new phenotypic data were used to find candidate immune exposures; instead, reliance was placed on TCR beta sequences and their occurrence across donors. In an earlier analysis of roughly 540 of the donors, high-throughput TCR beta sequencing was used to judge whether each TCR beta V gene segment behaved as functional or pseudogenic. Alongside the repertoire data, information on donor age, sex, ethnicity and CMV serostatus was compiled. Genome-wide SNP genotypes for about 60% of the roughly 670 donors were used in a later genetic analysis, which treated that subset as a discovery cohort. All discovery cohort repertoires had been generated using a single sequencing platform. HLA typing covered class I and class II loci at four-digit resolution. Typing coverage varied by locus: about 620-630 donors for A, B, C, DRB1 and DQB1; roughly 510 for DQA1; over 600 for DPA1; some 470 for DPB1. Several DR-DQ haplotypes were handled as single units for association and clustering because linkage in the cohort was strong. On average, 235,054 unique TCR beta nucleotide sequences were sequenced per donor among some 420 genotyped donors of the cohort, with roughly 18% of those sequences being non-productive. Beyond this particular receptor, the publication reports: Linkage disequilibrium might explain the correlated functional status among segregating V segments, but an unknown experimental factor could not be excluded. In the study, around 150 TCR beta chains were listed as associated with cytomegalovirus. According to a later analysis, TCR association rates differed among HLA loci, with DRB1 alleles showing the most associated TCRs and HLA-C alleles showing the fewest. Strong co-occurrence of HLA alleles, especially DR and DQ, made assigning TCR associations to individual alleles difficult. A later analysis reported that several top co-occurrence clusters appeared linked to parvovirus B19, influenza, CMV and Epstein-Barr virus. In an earlier analysis of some 640 of the donors, most TCR beta V segments were observed in productive rearrangements about 87% or about 30% of the time, broadly matching IMGT annotations. Only TCR beta chains were sequenced in this cohort, and the absence of alpha or paired-chain data limited detectable features. Most TCR sequences were observed very rarely across donors, whereas some public TCRs were present in many individuals. In vitro tests confirmed that a few of the cytomegalovirus-associated TCR beta chains recognize cytomegalovirus antigens. In a later analysis, HLA-associated TCR beta chains showed more clonal expansion and lower generation probabilities than non-associated chains that were equally common. Sequencing depth was assumed to be roughly uniform across donors in the presence/absence analyses, though that assumption may not hold. Some IMGT-functional V segments, including TRBV6-2 and TRBV6-3, could not be distinguished by the 87-base-pair reads and were therefore excluded. The earlier analysis of 587 of the donors excluded around 17 rarely observed V segments, including chromosome 9 orphons, because counts were too low. A further reported finding was that TCR beta sequences accurately predicted the HLA-A and HLA-B alleles for most subjects in the first cohort. In a later genetic analysis, fewer N-insertions in productive TCRs were reported among donors in an Asian-associated ancestry cluster than the roughly 670-donor mean. In a later analysis, most CMV-associated TCR beta chains were found to appear HLA-restricted, with HLA associations seemingly driven largely by CMV exposure. A group of highly shared sequence variants was considered likely to be a technical artifact of the sequencing pipeline. An association between a missense DCLRE1C variant and V-gene and J-gene trimming of TCR beta chains was found in a later genetic analysis and replicated in an independent cohort. The authors suggested that the approach could potentially be generalized to other disease states and immunological phenotypes. The classifier was reported to diagnose cytomegalovirus status with high specificity and sensitivity in both the original cohort and the validation cohort. CMV serostatus was the only immune exposure information available for the cohort. A later analysis associated about 17,000 TCR beta sequences with specific HLA alleles at a false discovery rate of 0.05. HLA typing was unavailable for some donors at each locus, so association tests used only the typed subset.

Libraries were constructed by the immunoSEQ multiplex PCR assay. For the multiplex PCR, a mixture combining 60 forward primers for TCR Vbeta segments and 13 reverse primers for TCR Jbeta segments was used. The CDR3 region of rearranged TCR beta genes was amplified from genomic DNA by a multiplex PCR assay. On the Illumina HiSeq System, the amplified TCR beta libraries were sequenced as 87-base-pair reads. The authors' analysis ran thus. Across the 700 or so repertoires, a later analysis counted roughly 77 million unique TCR beta chains, roughly 11 million of which were shared by at least two donors. A nearest-neighbor algorithm error-corrected the raw reads and collapsed the reads into unique sequences, merging closely related sequences to remove PCR and sequencing errors. Alignment of CDR3 sequences to IMGT reference sequences was used to assign V, D and J gene segments. For a sequence to be retained, at least a six-nucleotide match to both a V gene segment and a J gene segment was required. A rearrangement was called productive if the CDR3 had no stop codons and remained in frame with V and J, and every other rearrangement was called non-productive. Following IMGT convention, CDR3 was defined as the stretch from the second conserved V-encoded cysteine to the conserved J-encoded phenylalanine. Sequences without an unambiguous match to a single V gene segment were excluded from the earlier analysis of about 640 of the donors. In an earlier analysis of several hundred of the donors, V segments were called functional above 56.7% productive rearrangements and were called segregating when the between-donor standard deviation exceeded 5%. To diagnose cytomegalovirus status from the catalog of TCR beta chain sequences, a statistical classification framework was built. In a later analysis, TCR nucleotide sequences were compared against IMGT/GENE-DB human TR gene sequences so that V and J genes could be assigned. In a later analysis, CDR3 sequences and most-parsimonious VDJ recombination scenarios were assigned using the TCRdist pipeline. A later analysis defined each TCR beta chain by its CDR3 amino acid sequence plus V-gene family, and excluded reads lacking a unique V-gene family. To address suspected cross-contamination and a sequencing artifact, a later analysis removed over 500 highly shared, low-generation-probability nucleotide sequences. In a later analysis, a clonal expansion index for each public chain was calculated from normalized within-repertoire ranks of inferred template counts. In a later analysis, generation probabilities were computed with a VDJ recombination model fitted to out-of-frame rearrangements, and the resulting probabilities were checked against IGoR. A later analysis scored TCR-TCR, TCR-HLA and TCR-CMV co-occurrence with hypergeometric tests, applying a repertoire-size bias correction to TCR pairs. In a later analysis, false discovery rates were estimated by permuting HLA or CMV assignments 20 times. In a later analysis, co-occurring TCRs were grouped with DBSCAN, and TCRdist sequence similarity was added when clustering was performed within HLA-allele-positive subsets. Repertoires with fewer than 30,000 or more than 120,000 public chains, plus five repertoires with anomalous nucleotide sharing, were excluded from co-occurrence clustering. TCRdb retrieved this table from immuneACCESS and kept in-frame rearrangements only. Not all clones are present; in checked studies, unresolved V genes account for under half, and no reason is known for the remainder. That table furnishes V, J and clone size, whereas the DNA furnished D and trimming. The table for this sample lists 150,000 to 200,000 clones; 79% of them were counted only once. Around 4.3% of the sample goes to the ten largest clones.

The cohort was made up of hundreds of healthy bone marrow donors. All cohort members were sampled while nominally healthy, although unrecorded immune exposures were likely present. The donor tested CMV seropositive and was one of the 289 seropositive cohort members. Each donor provided a peripheral blood sample, and peripheral blood mononuclear cells were used for TCR beta sequencing. The Qiagen DNeasy Blood Extraction Kit was used to extract genomic DNA from the blood cell samples. Trimming removed 1 base from V and 4 bases from J; the gene matches leave 4 bases unexplained. CDR3 length: 16 amino acids, cysteine to phenylalanine. The CDR3 DNA has 48 bases and is translated from base 1. The germline V gene (reference sequence) yields MNHEY for CDR1 and SMNVEV for CDR2. Regarding this clone: There is no known antigen for this receptor. The input lacks base qualities; no much larger clone sits a single base away.

The rearranged segments are TRBV27 and TRBJ2-2; the central 9 bases match TRBD1. Sequencing input: PBMCs. The receptor comes from a woman aged 25 to 45 in good health and CMV-seropositive. Read as DNA, the sequence is TGTGCCAGCAGTTTATTCGTGACAGGGGGCACCGGGGAGCTGTTTTTT. This translates into CASSLFVTGGTGELFF.